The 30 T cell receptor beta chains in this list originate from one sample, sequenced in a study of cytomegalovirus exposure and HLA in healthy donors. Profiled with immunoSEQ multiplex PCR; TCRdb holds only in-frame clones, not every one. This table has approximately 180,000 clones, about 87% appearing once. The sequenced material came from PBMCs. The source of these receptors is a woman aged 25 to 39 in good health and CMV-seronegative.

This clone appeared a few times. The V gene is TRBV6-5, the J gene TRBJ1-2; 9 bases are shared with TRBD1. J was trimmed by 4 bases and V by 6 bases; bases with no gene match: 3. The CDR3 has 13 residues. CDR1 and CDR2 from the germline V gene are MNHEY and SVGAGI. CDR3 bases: TGTGCCAGCAGGAGGGACAGGGCCTATGGCTACACCTTC. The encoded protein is CASRRDRAYGYTF.

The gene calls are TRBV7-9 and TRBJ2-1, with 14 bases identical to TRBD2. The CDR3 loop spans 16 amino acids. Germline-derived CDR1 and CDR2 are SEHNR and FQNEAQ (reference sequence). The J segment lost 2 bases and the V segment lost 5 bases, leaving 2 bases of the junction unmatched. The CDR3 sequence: CASSRLAGGAYNEQFF. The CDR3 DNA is TGTGCCAGCAGCAGACTAGCGGGGGGGGCCTACAATGAGCAGTTCTTC.

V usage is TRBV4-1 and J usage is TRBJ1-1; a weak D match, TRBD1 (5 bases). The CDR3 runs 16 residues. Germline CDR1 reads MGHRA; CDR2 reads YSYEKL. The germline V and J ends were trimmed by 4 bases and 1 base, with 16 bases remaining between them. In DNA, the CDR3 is TGCGCCAGCAGCCTATTGGCGGGGCAGGCGAACACTGAAGCTTTCTTT. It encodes CASSLLAGQANTEAFF.

The CDR3 nucleotides read TGTGCTAGTGGTCTCTACTCAGGGGTATCCTATAATTCACCCCTCCACTTT. Translation gives CASGLYSGVSYNSPLHF. The chain is built from TRBV12-5 and TRBJ1-6; the D gene is possibly TRBD1 (6 bases). The CDR3 has 17 residues. The germline V and J ends were trimmed by 5 bases and 1 base, with 15 bases remaining between them. Germline assignment: CDR1 LGHNT and CDR2 FRNRAP.

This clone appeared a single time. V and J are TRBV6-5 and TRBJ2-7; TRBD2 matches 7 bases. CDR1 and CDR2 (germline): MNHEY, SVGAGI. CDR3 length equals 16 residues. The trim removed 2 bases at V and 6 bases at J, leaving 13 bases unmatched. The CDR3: CASSYVDSFRGGEQYF. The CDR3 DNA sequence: TGTGCCAGCAGTTACGTTGACAGCTTCCGCGGGGGCGAGCAGTACTTC.

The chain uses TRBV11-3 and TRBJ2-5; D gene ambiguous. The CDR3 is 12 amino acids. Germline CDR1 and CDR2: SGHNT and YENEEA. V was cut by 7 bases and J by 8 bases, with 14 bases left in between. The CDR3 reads CASTITIRTQYF. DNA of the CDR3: TGTGCCAGCACCATAACAATAAGAACCCAGTACTTC.

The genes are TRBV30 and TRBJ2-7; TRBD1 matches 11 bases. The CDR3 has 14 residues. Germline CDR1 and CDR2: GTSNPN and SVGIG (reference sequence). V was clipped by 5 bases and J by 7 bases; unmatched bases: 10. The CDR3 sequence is CAWSPGQGVSEQYF. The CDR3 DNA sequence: TGTGCCTGGTCCCCGGGACAGGGGGTGAGTGAGCAGTACTTC.

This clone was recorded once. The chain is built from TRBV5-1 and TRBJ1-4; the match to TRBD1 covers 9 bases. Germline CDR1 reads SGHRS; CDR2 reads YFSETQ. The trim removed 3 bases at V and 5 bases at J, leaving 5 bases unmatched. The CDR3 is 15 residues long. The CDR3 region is CASSSGGTGNEKLFF. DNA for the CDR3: TGCGCCAGCAGCTCGGGTGGGACAGGGAATGAAAAACTGTTTTTT.

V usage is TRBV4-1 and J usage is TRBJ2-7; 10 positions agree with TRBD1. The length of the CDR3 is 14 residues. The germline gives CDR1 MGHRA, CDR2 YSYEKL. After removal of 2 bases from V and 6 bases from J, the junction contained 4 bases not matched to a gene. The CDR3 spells CASSQRGTGVEQYF. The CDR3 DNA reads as TGCGCCAGCAGCCAAAGGGGGACAGGGGTCGAGCAGTACTTC.

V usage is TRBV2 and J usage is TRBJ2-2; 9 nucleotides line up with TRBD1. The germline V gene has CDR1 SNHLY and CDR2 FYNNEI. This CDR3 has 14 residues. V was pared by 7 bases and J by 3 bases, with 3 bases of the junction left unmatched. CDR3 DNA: TGTGCCAGCAAGGGACAGGGCTACACCGGGGAGCTGTTTTTT. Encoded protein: CASKGQGYTGELFF. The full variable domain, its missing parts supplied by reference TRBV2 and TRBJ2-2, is EPEVTQTPSHQVTQMGQEVILRCVPISNHLYFYWYRQILGQKVEFLVSFYNNEISEKSEIFDDQFSVERPDGSNFTLKIRSTKLEDSAMYFCASKGQGYTGELFFGEGSRLTVL.

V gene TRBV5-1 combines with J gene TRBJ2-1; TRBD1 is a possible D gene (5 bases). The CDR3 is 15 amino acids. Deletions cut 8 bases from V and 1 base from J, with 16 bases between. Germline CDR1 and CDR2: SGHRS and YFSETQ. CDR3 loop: CASRLDSFSYNEQFF. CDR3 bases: TGCGCCAGTCGATTAGACAGTTTTTCCTACAATGAGCAGTTCTTC.

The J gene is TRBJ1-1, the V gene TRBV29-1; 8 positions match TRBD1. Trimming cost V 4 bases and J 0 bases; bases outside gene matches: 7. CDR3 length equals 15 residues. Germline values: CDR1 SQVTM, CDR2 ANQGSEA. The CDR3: CSVVSTGGMNTEAFF. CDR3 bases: TGCAGCGTTGTGAGTACAGGGGGGATGAACACTGAAGCTTTCTTT.

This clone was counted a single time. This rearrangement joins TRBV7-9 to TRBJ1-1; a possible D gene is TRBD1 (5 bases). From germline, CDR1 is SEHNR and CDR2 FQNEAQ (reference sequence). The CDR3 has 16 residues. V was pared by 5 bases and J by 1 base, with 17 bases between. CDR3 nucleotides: TGTGCCAGCAGCCCCGGGGCGGGGTTCGGGAACACTGAAGCTTTCTTT. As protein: CASSPGAGFGNTEAFF.

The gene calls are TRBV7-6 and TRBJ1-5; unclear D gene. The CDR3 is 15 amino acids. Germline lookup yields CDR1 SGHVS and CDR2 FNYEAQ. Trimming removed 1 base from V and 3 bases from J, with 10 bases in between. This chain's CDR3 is CASSLGAGTNQPQHF. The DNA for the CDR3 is TGTGCCAGCAGCTTAGGGGCTGGAACCAATCAGCCCCAGCATTTT.

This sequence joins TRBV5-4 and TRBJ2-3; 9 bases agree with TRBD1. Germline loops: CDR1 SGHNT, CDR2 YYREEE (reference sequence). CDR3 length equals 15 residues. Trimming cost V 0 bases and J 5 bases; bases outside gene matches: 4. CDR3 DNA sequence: TGTGCCAGCAGCTTGGGACAGGGGGTACAAGATACGCAGTATTTT. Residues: CASSLGQGVQDTQYF. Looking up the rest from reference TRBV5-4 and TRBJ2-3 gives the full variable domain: ETGVTQSPTHLIKTRGQQVTLRCSSQSGHNTVSWYQQALGQGPQFIFQYYREEENGRGNFPPRFSGLQFPNYSSELNVNALELDDSALYLCASSLGQGVQDTQYFGPGTRLTVL.

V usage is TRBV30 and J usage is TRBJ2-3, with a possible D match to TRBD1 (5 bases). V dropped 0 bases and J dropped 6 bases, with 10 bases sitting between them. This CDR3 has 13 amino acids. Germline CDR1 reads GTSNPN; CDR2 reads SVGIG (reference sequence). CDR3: CAWSVRERDTQYF. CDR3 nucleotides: TGTGCCTGGAGTGTCAGGGAAAGGGATACGCAGTATTTT.

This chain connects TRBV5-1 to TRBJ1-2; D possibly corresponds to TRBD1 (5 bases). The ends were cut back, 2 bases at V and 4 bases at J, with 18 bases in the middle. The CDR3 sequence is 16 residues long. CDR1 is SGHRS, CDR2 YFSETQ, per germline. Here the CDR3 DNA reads TGCGCCAGCAGCTTTACGCGGGGCTCTTCGTCCTATGGCTACACCTTC. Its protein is CASSFTRGSSSYGYTF.

This CDR3 is CASSQLWTSGGDFSYNEQFF. The CDR3 region has the DNA TGTGCCAGCAGCCAACTTTGGACTAGCGGGGGAGATTTCTCCTACAATGAGCAGTTCTTC. The chain has TRBV4-2 and TRBJ2-1; TRBD2 matches 13 bases. The V gene's germline CDR1 is LGHNA and CDR2 YNFKEQ. This CDR3 has 20 amino acids. J lost 0 bases, V lost 2 bases, and 10 bases had no gene match.

This CDR3 is CAWSTWGDQPQHF. As DNA, the CDR3 is TGTGCCTGGAGTACATGGGGGGATCAGCCCCAGCATTTT. The chain joins TRBV30 to TRBJ1-5; perhaps TRBD1 as D (5 bases). The CDR3 is 13 residues long. V lost 2 bases and J lost 5, with 10 bases in between. Germline-derived CDR1 and CDR2 are GTSNPN and SVGIG (reference sequence).

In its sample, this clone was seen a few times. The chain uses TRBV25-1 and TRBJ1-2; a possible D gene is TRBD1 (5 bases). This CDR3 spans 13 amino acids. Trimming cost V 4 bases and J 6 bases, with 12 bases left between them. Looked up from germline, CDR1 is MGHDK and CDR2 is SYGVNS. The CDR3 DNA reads TGTGCCAGCAGTGTGGGGGGGGGAAATGGCTACACCTTC. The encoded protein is CASSVGGGNGYTF.

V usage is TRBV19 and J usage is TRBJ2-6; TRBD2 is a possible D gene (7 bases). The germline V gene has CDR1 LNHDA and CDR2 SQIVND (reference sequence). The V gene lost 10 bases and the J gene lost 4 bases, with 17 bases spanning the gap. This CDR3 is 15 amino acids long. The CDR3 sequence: CAIRGGGIGANVLTF. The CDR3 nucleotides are TGTGCCATCCGTGGCGGGGGCATAGGGGCCAACGTCCTGACTTTC.

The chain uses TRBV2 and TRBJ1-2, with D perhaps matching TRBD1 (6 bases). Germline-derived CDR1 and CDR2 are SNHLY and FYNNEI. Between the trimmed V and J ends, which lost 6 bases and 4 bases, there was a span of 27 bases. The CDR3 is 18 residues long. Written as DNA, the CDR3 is TGTGCCAGCAGGGAGGTATCGGGCAGGGGTACCCTCGGCTATGGCTACACCTTC. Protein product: CASREVSGRGTLGYGYTF.

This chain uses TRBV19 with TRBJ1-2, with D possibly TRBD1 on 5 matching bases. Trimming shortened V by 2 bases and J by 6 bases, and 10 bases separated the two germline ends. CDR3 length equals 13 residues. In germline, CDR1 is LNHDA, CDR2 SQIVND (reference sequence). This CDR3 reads CASSISGLDGYTF. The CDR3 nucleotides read TGTGCCAGTAGTATATCAGGGCTTGATGGCTACACCTTC.

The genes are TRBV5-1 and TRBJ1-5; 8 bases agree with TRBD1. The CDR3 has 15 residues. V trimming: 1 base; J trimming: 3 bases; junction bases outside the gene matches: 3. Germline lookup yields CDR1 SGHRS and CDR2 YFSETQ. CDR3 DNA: TGCGCCAGCAGCTTGATGACAGGGGCCAATCAGCCCCAGCATTTT. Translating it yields CASSLMTGANQPQHF.

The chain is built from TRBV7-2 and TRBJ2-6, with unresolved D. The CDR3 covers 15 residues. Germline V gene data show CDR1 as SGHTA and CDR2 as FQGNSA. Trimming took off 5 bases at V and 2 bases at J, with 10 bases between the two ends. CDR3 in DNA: TGTGCCAGCAGCCCCGTTACGGCTGGGGCCAACGTCCTGACTTTC. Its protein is CASSPVTAGANVLTF.

For the CDR3, the DNA is TGCGCCAGCAGCCAAGATTACGAGGGCCACTATGGCTACACCTTC. Encoded protein: CASSQDYEGHYGYTF. The rearrangement links TRBV4-1 to TRBJ1-2; D uncertain. V was pared by 0 bases and J by 3 bases, with 11 bases between. CDR3 length equals 15 residues. The germline V gene has CDR1 MGHRA and CDR2 YSYEKL.

As DNA, the CDR3 is TGCGCCAGCAGCGCCGGGACAGGGCCAGATACGCAGTATTTT. Translation: CASSAGTGPDTQYF. The J gene is TRBJ2-3, the V gene TRBV5-1, with 9 bases lining up with TRBD1. The CDR3 runs to 14 residues. V shed 4 bases, J shed 4 bases, and the junction held 4 bases outside the gene matches. From germline, CDR1 is SGHRS and CDR2 YFSETQ. Together with reference TRBV5-1 and TRBJ2-3, the CDR3 gives the full variable domain: KAGVTQTPRYLIKTRGQQVTLSCSPISGHRSVSWYQQTPGQGLQFLFEYFSETQRNKGNFPGRFSGRQFSNSRSEMNVSTLELGDSALYLCASSAGTGPDTQYFGPGTRLTVL.

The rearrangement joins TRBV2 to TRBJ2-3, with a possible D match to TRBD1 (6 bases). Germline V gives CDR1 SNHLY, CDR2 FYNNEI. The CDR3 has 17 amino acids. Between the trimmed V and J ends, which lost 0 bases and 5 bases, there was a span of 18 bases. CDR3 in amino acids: CASSEAMAGESGDTQYF. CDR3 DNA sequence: TGTGCCAGCAGTGAAGCTATGGCAGGGGAGTCAGGAGATACGCAGTATTTT.

Written as DNA, the CDR3 is TGCGCCAGCAGCTTACAGTTAAACACCGGGGAGCTGTTTTTT. It encodes CASSLQLNTGELFF. J is TRBJ2-2 and V is TRBV5-1, with unresolved D. V lost 2 bases and J lost 2, with 7 bases in between. The germline V gene encodes CDR1 SGHRS and CDR2 YFSETQ. CDR3 length equals 14 residues.

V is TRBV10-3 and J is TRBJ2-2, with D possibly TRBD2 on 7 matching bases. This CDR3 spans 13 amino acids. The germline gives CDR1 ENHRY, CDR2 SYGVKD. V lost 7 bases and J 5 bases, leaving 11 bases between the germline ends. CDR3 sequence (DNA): TGTGCCATCAAAGGGGGGGGGACCGGGGAGCTGTTTTTT. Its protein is CAIKGGGTGELFF.